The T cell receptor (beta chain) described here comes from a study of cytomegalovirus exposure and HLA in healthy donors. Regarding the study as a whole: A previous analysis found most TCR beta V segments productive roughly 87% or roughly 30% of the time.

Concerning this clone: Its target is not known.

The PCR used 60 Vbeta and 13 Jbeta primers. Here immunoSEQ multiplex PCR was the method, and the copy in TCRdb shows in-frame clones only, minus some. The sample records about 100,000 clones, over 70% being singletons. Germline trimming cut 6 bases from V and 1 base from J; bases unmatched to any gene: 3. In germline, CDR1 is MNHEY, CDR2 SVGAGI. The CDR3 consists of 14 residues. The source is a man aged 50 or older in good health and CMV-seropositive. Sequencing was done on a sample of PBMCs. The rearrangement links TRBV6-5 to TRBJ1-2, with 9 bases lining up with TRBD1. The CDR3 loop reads CASSGTGLNYGYTF. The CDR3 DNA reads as TGTGCCAGCAGCGGGACAGGGCTTAACTATGGCTACACCTTC.